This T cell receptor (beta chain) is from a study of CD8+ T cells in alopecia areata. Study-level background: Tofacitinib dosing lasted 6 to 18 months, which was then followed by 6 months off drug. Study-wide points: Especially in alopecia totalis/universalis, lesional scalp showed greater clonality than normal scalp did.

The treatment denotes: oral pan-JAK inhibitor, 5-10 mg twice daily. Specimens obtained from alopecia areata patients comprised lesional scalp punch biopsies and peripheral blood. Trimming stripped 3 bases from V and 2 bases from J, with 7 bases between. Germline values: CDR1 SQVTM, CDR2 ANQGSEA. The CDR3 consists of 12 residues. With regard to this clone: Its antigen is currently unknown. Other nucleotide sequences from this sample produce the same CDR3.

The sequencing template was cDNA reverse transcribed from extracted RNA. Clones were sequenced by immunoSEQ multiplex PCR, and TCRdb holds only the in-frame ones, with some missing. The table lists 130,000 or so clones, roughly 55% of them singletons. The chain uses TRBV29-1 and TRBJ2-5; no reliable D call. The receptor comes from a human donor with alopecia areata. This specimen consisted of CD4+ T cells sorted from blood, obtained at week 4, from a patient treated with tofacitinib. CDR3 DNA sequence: TGCAGCGTTGACCGCCAGCAAGAGACCCAGTACTTC. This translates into CSVDRQQETQYF.